Listed here are 17 T cell receptor beta chains from one sample, sequenced in a study of neurological immune-mediated disorders. One entry per CDR3 protein results from TCRdb running MiXCR on the 5' RACE reads. Among under 75,000 distinct CDR3 sequences listed, approximately 3.3% were seen once. The sample comprised PBMCs. These TCRs come from a woman in her 50s with multiple sclerosis.

Many counts were recorded for this clonotype. V usage is TRBV29-1 and J usage is TRBJ2-7, with 7 nucleotides matching TRBD1. CDR3 length equals 13 residues. CDR1 is SQVTM, CDR2 ANQGSEA, per germline. V lost 7 bases to trimming and J lost 4 bases; unmatched junction nucleotides: 10. Here the CDR3 reads CSASGQIEYEQYF. CDR3 DNA: TGCAGCGCCTCGGGACAGATAGAATACGAGCAGTACTTC.

This clonotype showed up many times. The chain is built from TRBV25-1 and TRBJ2-7, with D perhaps given as TRBD1 or TRBD2 (5 bases each). Germline V gives CDR1 MGHDK, CDR2 SYGVNS. This CDR3 comprises 15 residues. Deletions cut 3 bases from V and 6 bases from J, with 18 bases between. The CDR3 bases are TGTGCCAGCAGTGATGCCGGGACCCCAATTCGCGAGCAGTACTTC. Its translation: CASSDAGTPIREQYF.

In this sample, this clonotype turned up many times. The chain joins TRBV7-2 to TRBJ2-2, with D uncertain. Trimming stripped 0 bases from V and 4 bases from J, with 12 bases between. Germline-derived CDR1 and CDR2 are SGHTA and FQGNSA. CDR3 size: 16 residues. The CDR3 loop is CASSLAISRRTGELFF. The CDR3 region has the DNA TGTGCCAGCAGCTTAGCCATTTCGCGGCGCACCGGGGAGCTGTTTTTT.

This clonotype occurred many times. J is TRBJ2-7 and V is TRBV18, with D perhaps given as TRBD1 or TRBD2 (5 bases each). The CDR3 loop spans 12 amino acids. V was pared by 5 bases and J by 3 bases, with 8 bases between. Germline assignment: CDR1 KGHSH and CDR2 LQKENI. CDR3 protein: CASSGGNYEQYV. DNA for the CDR3: TGTGCCAGCTCAGGGGGAAACTACGAGCAGTACGTC.

This clonotype was counted many times. The CDR3 DNA is TGCGCCAGCAGCTCGGGACAGAACAATTCACCCCTCCACTTT. This translates into CASSSGQNNSPLHF. This rearrangement joins TRBV5-1 to TRBJ1-6, with 7 bases aligning to TRBD1. Per the germline V gene, CDR1 is SGHRS and CDR2 is YFSETQ. This CDR3 comprises 14 residues. V lost 3 bases to trimming and J lost 7 bases; unmatched junction nucleotides: 4.

This clonotype was recorded at least ten times. The chain joins TRBV15 to TRBJ2-1; no definite D call. The germline V gene has CDR1 LNHNV and CDR2 YYDKDF (reference sequence). CDR3 length: 14 residues. V was cut by 1 base and J by 9 bases, with 13 bases left in between. The CDR3 here is CATSRVVSSREQFF. The DNA for the CDR3 is TGTGCCACCAGCAGAGTCGTGAGTTCCCGTGAGCAGTTCTTC.

This clonotype was observed at least ten times. V usage is TRBV4-1 and J usage is TRBJ2-1; TRBD1 matches at 8 bases. The CDR3 is 17 residues long. The V gene's germline CDR1 is MGHRA and CDR2 YSYEKL. V lost 0 bases to trimming and J lost 2 bases; unmatched junction nucleotides: 6. The DNA of the CDR3 is TGCGCCAGCAGCCAAGATGCGGACAGGGTTCCCTACAATGAGCAGTTCTTC. This gives the protein CASSQDADRVPYNEQFF.

This clonotype has ten or more counts. Germline and junction disagree at one end, which may indicate a read error. This rearrangement joins TRBV5-1 to TRBJ1-2; D not resolved. Germline CDR1 is SGHRS and CDR2 is YFSETQ. The CDR3 has 13 residues. The CDR3 DNA reads TGCGCCAGCAGCCAGGAAGTTGGTGGTTTCGGCTCCTTC. Protein: CASSQEVGGFGSF.

This clonotype appeared many times. The chain employs TRBV5-1 and TRBJ1-2; TRBD1 is a possible D gene (6 bases). The germline V gene encodes CDR1 SGHRS and CDR2 YFSETQ. CDR3 length equals 14 residues. Trimming shortened V by 2 bases and J by 4 bases, and 12 bases separated the two germline ends. The DNA of the CDR3 is TGCGCCAGCAGCTTACAGGGTTTGGGCTATGGCTACACCTTC. Encoded protein: CASSLQGLGYGYTF.

This clonotype was recorded many times. The chain uses TRBV5-1 and TRBJ1-4; D is perhaps TRBD1 (6 bases). V lost 3 bases, J lost 8 bases, and 14 bases lay in between. The CDR3 has 14 amino acids. CDR1 and CDR2 from the germline V gene are SGHRS and YFSETQ. CDR3 sequence (DNA): TGCGCCAGCAGCTCTAGAGGGGGAGGCGAAAAACTGTTTTTT. It yields the protein CASSSRGGGEKLFF.

This clonotype has a count of ten or more. The rearrangement links TRBV5-1 to TRBJ2-1; D is unclear. Between the trimmed V and J ends, which lost 4 bases and 3 bases, there was a span of 14 bases. The germline V gene has CDR1 SGHRS and CDR2 YFSETQ. This CDR3 comprises 15 residues. The CDR3 coding sequence is TGCGCCAGCAGCCTCGGTCCGGGTTACTACAATGAGCAGTTCTTC. Translating it yields CASSLGPGYYNEQFF.

This clonotype was seen many times. V is TRBV20-1 and J is TRBJ1-2; D is unresolved. The V end lost 0 bases, the J end lost 6 bases, and 11 bases lay between the germline ends. The CDR3 loop spans 13 amino acids. The germline V gene encodes CDR1 DFQATT and CDR2 SNEGSKA (reference sequence). The CDR3 sequence: CSARDWRGNGYTF. The DNA for the CDR3 is TGCAGTGCTAGAGATTGGCGTGGGAATGGCTACACCTTC.

The sample holds many counts of this clonotype. The gene calls are TRBV7-8 and TRBJ1-1; the D gene is possibly TRBD1 (5 bases). The CDR3 length is 15 residues. Germline V gene data show CDR1 as SGHVS and CDR2 as FQNEAQ. The V and J ends lost 0 bases and 5 bases respectively, with 13 bases between them. This chain's CDR3 is CASSLAQGSATEAFF. The CDR3 nucleotides read TGTGCCAGCAGCTTAGCGCAGGGATCGGCAACTGAAGCTTTCTTT.

This clonotype was observed many times. The chain couples TRBV6-2 or TRBV6-3 to TRBJ1-5, with 7 bases that match TRBD1. Germline-derived CDR1 and CDR2 are MNHEY and SVGEGT. The CDR3 totals 17 residues. The trim removed 4 bases at V and 2 bases at J, leaving 11 bases unmatched. CDR3 amino acids: CASSLGWDRLGNQPQHF. The CDR3 DNA follows: TGTGCCAGCAGTTTGGGTTGGGACAGATTGGGCAATCAGCCCCAGCATTTT.

Many counts were recorded for this clonotype. The V gene is TRBV3-1, the J gene TRBJ1-2, with no clear D. CDR1 and CDR2 (germline): LGHDT, YNNKEL (reference sequence). Trimming pared 3 bases from V and 8 bases from J, leaving 22 bases between. The CDR3 runs 16 residues. In DNA form, the CDR3 reads TGTGCCAGCAGCCATTCAAGTGGCGAATTGGGATACGGCTACACCTTC. Its translation is CASSHSSGELGYGYTF.

This clonotype was counted many times. The chain recombines TRBV5-1 with TRBJ2-7; 8 nucleotides line up with TRBD2. V shed 4 bases, J shed 4 bases, and the junction held 7 bases outside the gene matches. There are 14 residues in the CDR3. The germline gives CDR1 SGHRS, CDR2 YFSETQ. The CDR3 protein is CASSAGTRWYEQYF. The CDR3 nucleotides are TGCGCCAGCAGCGCCGGGACTAGGTGGTACGAGCAGTACTTC. Looking up the rest from reference TRBV5-1 and TRBJ2-7 gives the full variable domain: KAGVTQTPRYLIKTRGQQVTLSCSPISGHRSVSWYQQTPGQGLQFLFEYFSETQRNKGNFPGRFSGRQFSNSRSEMNVSTLELGDSALYLCASSAGTRWYEQYFGPGTRLTVT.

This clonotype appeared many times. The J gene is TRBJ2-3, the V gene TRBV5-1; unclear D gene. The CDR3 has 14 amino acids. V lost 1 base and J lost 2, with 8 bases in between. The germline CDR1 and CDR2 sequences are SGHRS and YFSETQ. The CDR3 DNA reads TGCGCCAGCAGCTTGCTCAGAGTCACAGATACGCAGTATTTT. The encoded protein is CASSLLRVTDTQYF.